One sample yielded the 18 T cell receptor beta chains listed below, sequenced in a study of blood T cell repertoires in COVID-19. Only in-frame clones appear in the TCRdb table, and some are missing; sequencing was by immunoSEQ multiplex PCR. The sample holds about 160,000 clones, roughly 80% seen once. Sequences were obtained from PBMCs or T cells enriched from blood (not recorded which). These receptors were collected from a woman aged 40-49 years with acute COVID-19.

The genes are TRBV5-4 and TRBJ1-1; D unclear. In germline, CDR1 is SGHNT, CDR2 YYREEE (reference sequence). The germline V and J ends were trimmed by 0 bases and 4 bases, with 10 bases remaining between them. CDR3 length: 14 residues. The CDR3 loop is CASSLAQSGTEAFF. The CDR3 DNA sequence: TGTGCCAGCAGCTTGGCCCAATCGGGCACTGAAGCTTTCTTT.

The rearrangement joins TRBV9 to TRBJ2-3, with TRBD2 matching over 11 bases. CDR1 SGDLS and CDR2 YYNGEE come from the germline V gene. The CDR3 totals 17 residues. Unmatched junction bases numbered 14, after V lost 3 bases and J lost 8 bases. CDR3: CASSARPGLAEGGTQYF. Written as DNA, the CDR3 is TGTGCCAGCAGCGCAAGACCGGGACTAGCGGAGGGAGGTACGCAGTATTTT.

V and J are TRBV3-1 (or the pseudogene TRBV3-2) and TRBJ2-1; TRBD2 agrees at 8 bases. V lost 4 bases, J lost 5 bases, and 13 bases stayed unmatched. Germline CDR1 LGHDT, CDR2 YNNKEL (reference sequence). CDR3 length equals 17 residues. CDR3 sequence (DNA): TGTGCCAGCAGCCCTTGGATGGGGCGGGAGGCCGACAATGAGCAGTTCTTC. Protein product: CASSPWMGREADNEQFF.

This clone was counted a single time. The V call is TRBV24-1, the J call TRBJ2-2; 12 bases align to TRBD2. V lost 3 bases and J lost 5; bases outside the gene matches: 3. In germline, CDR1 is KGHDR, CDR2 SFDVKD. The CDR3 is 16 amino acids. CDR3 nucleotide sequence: TGTGCCACCAGTGATCCAGGGACTAGCGGGACCGGGGAGCTGTTTTTT. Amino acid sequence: CATSDPGTSGTGELFF.

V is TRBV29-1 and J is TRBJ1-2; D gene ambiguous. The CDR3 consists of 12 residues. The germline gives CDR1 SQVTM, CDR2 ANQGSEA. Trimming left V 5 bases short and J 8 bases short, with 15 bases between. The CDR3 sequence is CSVNARTGGYTF. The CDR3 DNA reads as TGCAGCGTTAATGCCCGAACCGGGGGCTACACCTTC. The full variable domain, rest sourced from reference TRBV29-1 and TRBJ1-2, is SAVISQKPSRDICQRGTSLTIQCQVDSQVTMMFWYRQQPGQSLTLIATANQGSEATYESGFVIDKFPISRPNLTFSTLTVSNMSPEDSSIYLCSVNARTGGYTFGSGTRLTVV.

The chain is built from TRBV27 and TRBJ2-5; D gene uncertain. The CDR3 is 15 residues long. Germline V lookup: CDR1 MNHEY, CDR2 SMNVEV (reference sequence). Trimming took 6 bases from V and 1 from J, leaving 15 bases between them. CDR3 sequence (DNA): TGTGCCAGCAGCCCCGGCGCGGCACCCCAAGAGACCCAGTACTTC. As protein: CASSPGAAPQETQYF.

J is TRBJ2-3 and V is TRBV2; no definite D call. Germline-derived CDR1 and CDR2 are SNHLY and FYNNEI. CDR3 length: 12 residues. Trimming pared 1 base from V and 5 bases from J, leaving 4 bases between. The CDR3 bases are TGTGCCAGCAGTGAAGTAGAAGATACGCAGTATTTT. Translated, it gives CASSEVEDTQYF. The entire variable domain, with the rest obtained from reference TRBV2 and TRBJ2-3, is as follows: EPEVTQTPSHQVTQMGQEVILRCVPISNHLYFYWYRQILGQKVEFLVSFYNNEISEKSEIFDDQFSVERPDGSNFTLKIRSTKLEDSAMYFCASSEVEDTQYFGPGTRLTVL.

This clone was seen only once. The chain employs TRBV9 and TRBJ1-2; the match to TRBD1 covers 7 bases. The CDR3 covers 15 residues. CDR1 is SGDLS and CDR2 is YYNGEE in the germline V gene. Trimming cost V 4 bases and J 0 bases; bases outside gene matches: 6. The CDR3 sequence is CASSPGTDTNYGYTF. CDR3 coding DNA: TGTGCCAGCAGCCCCGGGACAGATACTAACTATGGCTACACCTTC.

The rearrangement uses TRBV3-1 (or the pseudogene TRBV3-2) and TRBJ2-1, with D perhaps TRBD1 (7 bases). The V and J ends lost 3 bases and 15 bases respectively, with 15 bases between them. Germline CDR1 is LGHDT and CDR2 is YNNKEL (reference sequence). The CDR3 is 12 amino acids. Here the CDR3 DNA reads TGTGCCAGCAGCCAGCGCGGGACAGCCCCGTTCTTC. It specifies CASSQRGTAPFF.

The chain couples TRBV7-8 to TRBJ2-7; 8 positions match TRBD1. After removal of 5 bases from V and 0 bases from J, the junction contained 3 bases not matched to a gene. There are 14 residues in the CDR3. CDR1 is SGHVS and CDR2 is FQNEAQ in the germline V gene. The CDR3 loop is CASSHGQGSYEQYF. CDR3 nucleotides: TGTGCCAGCAGCCACGGACAGGGCTCCTACGAGCAGTACTTC.

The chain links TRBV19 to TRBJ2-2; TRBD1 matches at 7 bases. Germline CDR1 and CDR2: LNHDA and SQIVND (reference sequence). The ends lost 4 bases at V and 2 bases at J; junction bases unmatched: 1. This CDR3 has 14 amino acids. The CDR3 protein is CASSRQGNTGELFF. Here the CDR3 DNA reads TGTGCCAGTAGTAGACAGGGTAACACCGGGGAGCTGTTTTTT.

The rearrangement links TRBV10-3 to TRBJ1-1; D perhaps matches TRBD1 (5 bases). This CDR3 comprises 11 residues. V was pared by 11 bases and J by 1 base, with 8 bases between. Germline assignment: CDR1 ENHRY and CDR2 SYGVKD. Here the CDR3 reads CAARGNTEAFF. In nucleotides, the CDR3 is TGTGCCGCTAGGGGGAACACTGAAGCTTTCTTT.

The DNA for the CDR3 is TGTGCCAGTAGTACCCGACAGGGGGGGGACACTGAAGCTTTCTTT. Its protein is CASSTRQGGDTEAFF. The gene calls are TRBV19 and TRBJ1-1, with 9 bases that match TRBD1. V was clipped by 4 bases and J by 3 bases; unmatched bases: 6. Germline CDR1 and CDR2: LNHDA and SQIVND (reference sequence). There are 15 residues in the CDR3.

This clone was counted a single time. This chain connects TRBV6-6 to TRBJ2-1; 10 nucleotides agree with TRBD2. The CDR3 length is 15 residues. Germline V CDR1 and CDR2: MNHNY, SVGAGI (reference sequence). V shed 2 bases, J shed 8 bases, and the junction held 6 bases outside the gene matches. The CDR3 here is CASSYLAGDLDEQFF. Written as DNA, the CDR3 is TGTGCCAGCAGTTACCTAGCGGGAGATCTCGATGAGCAGTTCTTC.

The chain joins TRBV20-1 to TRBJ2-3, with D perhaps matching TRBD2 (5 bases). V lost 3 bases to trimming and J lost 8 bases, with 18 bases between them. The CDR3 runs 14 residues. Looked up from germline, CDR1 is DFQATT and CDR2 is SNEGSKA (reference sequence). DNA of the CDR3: TGCAGTGCTAGTAGGGCCCTGGAGAGGGTTACGCAGTATTTT. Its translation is CSASRALERVTQYF.

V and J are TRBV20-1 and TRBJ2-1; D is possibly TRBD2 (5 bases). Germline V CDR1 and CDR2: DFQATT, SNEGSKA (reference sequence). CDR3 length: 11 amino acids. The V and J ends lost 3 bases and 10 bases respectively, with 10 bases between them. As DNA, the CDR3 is TGCAGTGCTAGCCGTCGGGAAGAGCAGTTCTTC. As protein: CSASRREEQFF.

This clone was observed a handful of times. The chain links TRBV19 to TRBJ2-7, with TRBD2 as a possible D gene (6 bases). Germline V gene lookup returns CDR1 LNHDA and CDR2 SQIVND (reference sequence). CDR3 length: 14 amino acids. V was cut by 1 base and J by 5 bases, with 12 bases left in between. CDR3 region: CASSIVAEPNEQYF. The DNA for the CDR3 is TGTGCCAGTAGTATAGTAGCGGAACCCAACGAGCAGTACTTC.

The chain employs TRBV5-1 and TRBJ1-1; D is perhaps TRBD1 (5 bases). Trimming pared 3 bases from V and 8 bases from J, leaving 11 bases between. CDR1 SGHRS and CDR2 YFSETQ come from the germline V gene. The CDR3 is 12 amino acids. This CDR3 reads CASSWAGGEAFF. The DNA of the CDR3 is TGCGCCAGCAGCTGGGCGGGGGGAGAAGCTTTCTTT.